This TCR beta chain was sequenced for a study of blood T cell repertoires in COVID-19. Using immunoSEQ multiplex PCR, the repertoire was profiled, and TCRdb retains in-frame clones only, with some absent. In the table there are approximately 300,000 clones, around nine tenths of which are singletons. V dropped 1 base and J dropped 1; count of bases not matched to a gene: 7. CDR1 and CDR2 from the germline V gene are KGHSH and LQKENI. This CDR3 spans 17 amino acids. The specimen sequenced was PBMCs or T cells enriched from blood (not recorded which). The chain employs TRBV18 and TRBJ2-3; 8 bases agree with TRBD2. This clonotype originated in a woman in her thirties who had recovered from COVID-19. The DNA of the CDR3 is TGTGCCAGCTCACCACTTTCCGGGACTAGAGGCACAGATACGCAGTATTTT. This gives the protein CASSPLSGTRGTDTQYF.